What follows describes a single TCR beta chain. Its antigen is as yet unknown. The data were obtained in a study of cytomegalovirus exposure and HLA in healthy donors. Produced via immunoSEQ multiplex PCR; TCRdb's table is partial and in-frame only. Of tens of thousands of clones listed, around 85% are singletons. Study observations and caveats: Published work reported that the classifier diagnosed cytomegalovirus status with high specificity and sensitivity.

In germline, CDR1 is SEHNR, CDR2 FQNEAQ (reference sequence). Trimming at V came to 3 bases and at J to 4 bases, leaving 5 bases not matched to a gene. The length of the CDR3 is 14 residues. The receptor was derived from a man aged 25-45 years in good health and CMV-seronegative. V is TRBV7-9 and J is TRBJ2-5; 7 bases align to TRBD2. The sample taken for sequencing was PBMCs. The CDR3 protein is CASSFGGRGETQYF. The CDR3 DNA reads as TGTGCCAGCAGCTTTGGGGGGAGGGGAGAGACCCAGTACTTC.